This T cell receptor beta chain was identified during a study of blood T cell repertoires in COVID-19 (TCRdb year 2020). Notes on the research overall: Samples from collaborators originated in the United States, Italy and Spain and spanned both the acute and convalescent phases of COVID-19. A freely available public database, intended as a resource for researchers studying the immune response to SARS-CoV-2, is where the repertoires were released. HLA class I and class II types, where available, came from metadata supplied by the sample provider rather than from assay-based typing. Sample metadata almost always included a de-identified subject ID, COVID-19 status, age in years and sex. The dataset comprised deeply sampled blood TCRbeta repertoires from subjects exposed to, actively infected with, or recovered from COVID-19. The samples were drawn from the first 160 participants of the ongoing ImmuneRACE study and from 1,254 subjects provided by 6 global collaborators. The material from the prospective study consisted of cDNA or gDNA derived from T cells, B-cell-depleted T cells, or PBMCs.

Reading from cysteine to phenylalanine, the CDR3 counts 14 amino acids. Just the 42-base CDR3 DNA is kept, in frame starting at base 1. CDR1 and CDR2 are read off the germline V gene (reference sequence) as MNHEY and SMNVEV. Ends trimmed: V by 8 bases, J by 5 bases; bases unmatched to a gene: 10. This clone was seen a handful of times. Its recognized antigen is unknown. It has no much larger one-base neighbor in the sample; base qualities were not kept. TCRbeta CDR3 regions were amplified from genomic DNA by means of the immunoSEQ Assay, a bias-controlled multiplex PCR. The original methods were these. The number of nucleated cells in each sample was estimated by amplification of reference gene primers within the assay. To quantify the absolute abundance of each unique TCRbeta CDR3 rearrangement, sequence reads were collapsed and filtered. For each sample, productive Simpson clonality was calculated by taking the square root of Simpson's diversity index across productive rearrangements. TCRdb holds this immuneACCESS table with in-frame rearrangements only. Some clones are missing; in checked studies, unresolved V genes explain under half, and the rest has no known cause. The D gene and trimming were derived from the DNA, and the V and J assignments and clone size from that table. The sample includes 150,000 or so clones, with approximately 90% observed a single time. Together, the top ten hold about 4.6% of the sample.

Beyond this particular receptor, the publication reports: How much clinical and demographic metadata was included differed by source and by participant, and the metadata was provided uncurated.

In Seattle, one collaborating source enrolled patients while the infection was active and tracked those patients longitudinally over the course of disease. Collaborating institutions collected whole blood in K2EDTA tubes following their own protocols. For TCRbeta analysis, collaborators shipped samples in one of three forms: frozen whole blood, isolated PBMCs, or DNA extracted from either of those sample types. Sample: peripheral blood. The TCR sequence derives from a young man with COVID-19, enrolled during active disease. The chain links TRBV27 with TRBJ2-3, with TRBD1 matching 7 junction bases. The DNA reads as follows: TGTGCCAGCGGGGAGAGGGGGCTTGTAGATACGCAGTATTTT. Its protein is CASGERGLVDTQYF.